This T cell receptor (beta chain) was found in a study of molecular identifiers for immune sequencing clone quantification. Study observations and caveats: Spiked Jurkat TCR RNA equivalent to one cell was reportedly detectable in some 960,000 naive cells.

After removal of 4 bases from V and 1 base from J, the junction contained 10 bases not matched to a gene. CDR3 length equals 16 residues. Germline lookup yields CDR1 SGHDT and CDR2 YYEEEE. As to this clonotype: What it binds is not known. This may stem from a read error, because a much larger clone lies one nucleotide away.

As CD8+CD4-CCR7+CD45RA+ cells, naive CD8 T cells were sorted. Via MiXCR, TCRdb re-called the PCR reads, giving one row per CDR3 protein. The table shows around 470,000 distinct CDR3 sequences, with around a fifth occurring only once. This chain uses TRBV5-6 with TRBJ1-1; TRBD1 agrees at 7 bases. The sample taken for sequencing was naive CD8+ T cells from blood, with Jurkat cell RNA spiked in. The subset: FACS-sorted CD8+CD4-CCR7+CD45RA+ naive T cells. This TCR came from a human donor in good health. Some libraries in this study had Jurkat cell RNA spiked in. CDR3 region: CASSITNDRENTEAFF. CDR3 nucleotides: TGTGCCAGCAGCATAACAAATGACAGGGAGAACACTGAAGCTTTCTTT.